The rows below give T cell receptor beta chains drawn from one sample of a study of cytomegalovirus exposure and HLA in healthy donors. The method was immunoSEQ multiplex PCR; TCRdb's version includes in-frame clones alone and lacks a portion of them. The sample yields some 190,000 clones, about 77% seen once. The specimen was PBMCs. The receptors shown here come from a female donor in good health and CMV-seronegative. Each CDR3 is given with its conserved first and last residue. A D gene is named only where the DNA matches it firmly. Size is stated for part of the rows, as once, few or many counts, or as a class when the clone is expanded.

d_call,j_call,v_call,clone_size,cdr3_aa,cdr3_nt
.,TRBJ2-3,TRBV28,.,CASSLSETDTQYF,TGTGCCAGCAGTTTGTCGGAGACAGATACGCAGTATTTT
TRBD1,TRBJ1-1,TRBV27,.,CASSFRQGADTEAFF,TGTGCCAGCAGTTTCCGACAGGGGGCTGACACTGAAGCTTTCTTT
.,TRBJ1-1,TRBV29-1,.,CSVRGGWGMNTEAFF,TGCAGCGTTCGGGGAGGGTGGGGGATGAACACTGAAGCTTTCTTT
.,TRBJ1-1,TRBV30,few,CAWAGETEAFF,TGTGCCTGGGCTGGGGAGACTGAAGCTTTCTTT
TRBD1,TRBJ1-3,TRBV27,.,CASSPRQGGNTIYF,TGTGCCAGCAGCCCCCGACAGGGCGGAAACACCATATATTTT
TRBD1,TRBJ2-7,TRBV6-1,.,CASQVTQGDYEQYF,TGTGCCAGCCAGGTGACACAGGGGGATTACGAGCAGTACTTC
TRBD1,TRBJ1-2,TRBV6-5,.,CASSYSAGGVGGYTF,TGTGCCAGCAGTTACTCAGCAGGGGGCGTCGGGGGCTACACCTTC
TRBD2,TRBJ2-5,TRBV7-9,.,CASSQGSSGRLETQYF,TGTGCCAGCAGCCAGGGGTCTAGCGGGAGGTTGGAGACCCAGTACTTC
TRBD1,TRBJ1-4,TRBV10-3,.,CAISESSGGEKLFF,TGTGCCATCAGTGAGTCCTCAGGGGGAGAAAAACTGTTTTTT
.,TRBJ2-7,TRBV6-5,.,CASSYATSSVGYEQYF,TGTGCCAGCAGTTACGCTACCTCTAGCGTAGGCTACGAGCAGTACTTC
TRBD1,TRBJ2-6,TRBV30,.,CAWTRGQRWANVLTF,TGTGCCTGGACCAGGGGGCAGAGATGGGCCAACGTCCTGACTTTC
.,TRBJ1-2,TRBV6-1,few,CAGGAGMSGYTF,TGTGCTGGGGGAGCGGGCATGAGTGGCTACACCTTC
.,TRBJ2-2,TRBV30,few,CAWSWEGELFF,TGTGCCTGGAGTTGGGAGGGGGAGCTGTTTTTT
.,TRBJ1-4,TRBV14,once,CASSYSGTRGEKLFF,TGTGCCAGCAGCTATTCCGGGACACGGGGTGAAAAACTGTTTTTT
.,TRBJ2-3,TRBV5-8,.,CASSLGPGEADTQYF,TGTGCCAGCAGCTTGGGGCCCGGAGAGGCAGATACGCAGTATTTT
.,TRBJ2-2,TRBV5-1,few,CASSLVSGELFF,TGCGCCAGCAGCTTGGTTAGCGGGGAGCTGTTTTTT
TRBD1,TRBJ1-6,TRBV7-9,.,CSSSLEGQRNSPLHF,TGTTCCAGCAGCTTAGAGGGACAGAGGAATTCACCCCTCCACTTT
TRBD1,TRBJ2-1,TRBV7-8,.,CASSLMDRGHYNEQFF,TGTGCCAGCAGCTTAATGGACAGGGGGCACTACAATGAGCAGTTCTTC
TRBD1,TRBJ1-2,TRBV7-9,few,CSSSSDRVGFNYGYTF,TGTTCCAGCAGCTCCGACAGGGTCGGTTTTAACTATGGCTACACCTTC
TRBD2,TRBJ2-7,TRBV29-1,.,CSVAGGLTEQYF,TGCAGCGTTGCGGGAGGGCTGACCGAGCAGTACTTC
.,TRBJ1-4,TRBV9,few,CASSVGGLNDRRATNEKLFF,TGTGCCAGCAGCGTCGGAGGTTTAAATGACAGGAGAGCAACTAATGAAAAACTGTTTTTT
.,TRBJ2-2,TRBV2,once,CASTRGGAGELFF,TGTGCCAGCACGAGGGGGGGGGCCGGGGAGCTGTTTTTT
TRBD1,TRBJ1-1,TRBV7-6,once,CASSTGQGATEAFF,TGTGCCAGCAGCACGGGACAGGGGGCCACTGAAGCTTTCTTT
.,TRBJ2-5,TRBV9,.,CASSVIPGSKETQYF,TGTGCCAGCAGCGTAATCCCGGGAAGCAAAGAGACCCAGTACTTC
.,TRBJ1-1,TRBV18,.,CASSPLREGTEAFF,TGTGCCAGCTCACCACTCCGGGAGGGGACTGAAGCTTTCTTT
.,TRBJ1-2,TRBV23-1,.,CASSQCTRRSHGYTF,TGCGCCAGCAGTCAATGCACCAGGCGATCCCATGGCTACACCTTC
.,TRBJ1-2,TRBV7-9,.,CASSSDRDGYTF,TGTGCCAGCAGCTCTGACAGAGATGGCTACACCTTC
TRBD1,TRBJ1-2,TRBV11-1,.,CASSAIQGAGGYTF,TGTGCCAGCAGCGCGATTCAGGGGGCAGGTGGCTACACCTTC
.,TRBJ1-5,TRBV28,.,CASSLYGSNQPQHF,TGTGCCAGCAGTTTATACGGTAGCAATCAGCCCCAGCATTTT
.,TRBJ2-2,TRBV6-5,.,CASNYIEANTGELFF,TGTGCCAGCAACTACATCGAAGCGAACACCGGGGAGCTGTTTTTT
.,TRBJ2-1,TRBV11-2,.,CASSLAELHEQFF,TGTGCCAGCAGCTTAGCGGAACTACATGAGCAGTTCTTC
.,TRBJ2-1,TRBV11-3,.,CASSLDLRNEQFF,TGTGCCAGCAGCTTAGATCTGAGAAATGAGCAGTTCTTC
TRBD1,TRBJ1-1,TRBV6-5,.,CASRYRGGNTEAFF,TGTGCCAGCAGGTACAGGGGCGGGAACACTGAAGCTTTCTTT
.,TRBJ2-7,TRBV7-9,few,CSSSSNDGRFDEQYF,TGTTCCAGCAGCTCCAATGACGGGAGATTTGACGAGCAGTACTTC
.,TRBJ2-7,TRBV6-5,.,CASSYSGGFYINEQYF,TGTGCCAGCAGTTACTCTGGGGGGTTTTATATCAACGAGCAGTACTTC
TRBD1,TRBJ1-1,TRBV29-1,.,CSADRDGTEAFF,TGCAGCGCCGACAGGGATGGCACTGAAGCTTTCTTT
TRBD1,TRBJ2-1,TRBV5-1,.,CASSSGQGDEQFF,TGCGCCAGCAGCTCGGGACAGGGGGATGAGCAGTTCTTC
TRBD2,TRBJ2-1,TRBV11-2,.,CASSLGAGGPYNEQFF,TGTGCCAGCAGCTTAGGGGCGGGGGGGCCATACAATGAGCAGTTCTTC
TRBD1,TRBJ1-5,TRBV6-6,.,CASSPGTGGYQPQHF,TGTGCCAGCAGTCCCGGGACAGGGGGCTATCAGCCCCAGCATTTT
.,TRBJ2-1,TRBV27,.,CASSLYQVPTLYNEQFF,TGTGCCAGCAGTTTATATCAGGTTCCCACTTTATACAATGAGCAGTTCTTC
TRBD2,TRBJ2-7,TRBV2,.,CASSGTSGGYEQYF,TGTGCCAGCAGTGGGACTAGCGGAGGCTACGAGCAGTACTTC
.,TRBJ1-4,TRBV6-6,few,CASSREVEKLFF,TGTGCCAGCAGCCGGGAAGTTGAAAAACTGTTTTTT
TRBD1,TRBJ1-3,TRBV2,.,CASAYQPTGQTSGNTIYF,TGTGCCAGCGCCTACCAGCCTACGGGACAGACCTCTGGAAACACCATATATTTT